Following are 18 T cell receptor beta chains from one sample sequenced in a study of shared clonotypes between healthy human individuals. Some clones are missing from TCRdb's copy, which holds only in-frame ones; the method was immunoSEQ multiplex PCR. The table shows roughly 2.1 million clones, with 90% to 95% occurring only once. The naive CD8 fraction comprised CD45RO-negative cells positively selected for CCR7 and excluded terminally differentiated effector memory CD45RA+ cells. The sequencing sample was made of naive CD8+ T cells from PBMCs. Every receptor here comes from a man between 18 and 29 years old in good health. Some clones in this sample may be carry-over from other donors' samples.

This clone has just one count. The sample has other DNA sequences that encode this CDR3 too. The chain has TRBV29-1 and TRBJ2-2; D ambiguous. Germline V CDR1 and CDR2: SQVTM, ANQGSEA. V was clipped by 4 bases and J by 0 bases, with 6 bases between them. The CDR3 has 13 amino acids. Here the CDR3 reads CSVGLANTGELFF. CDR3 nucleotide sequence: TGCAGCGTTGGATTAGCGAACACCGGGGAGCTGTTTTTT.

The CDR3 DNA is TGTGCCAGCCGAGGAGGAGGGGCGGGTAATTCACCCCTCCACTTT. Translating it yields CASRGGGAGNSPLHF. The chain has TRBV27 and TRBJ1-6; perhaps TRBD1 as D (5 bases). The CDR3 is 15 amino acids. V was clipped by 8 bases and J by 6 bases, with 17 bases between them. Germline loops: CDR1 MNHEY, CDR2 SMNVEV (reference sequence).

With regard to this clone: This CDR3 is also generated by other DNA sequences in the sample. The chain employs TRBV15 and TRBJ2-3, with D uncertain. Trimming cost V 1 base and J 2 bases, with 7 bases left between them. The CDR3 spans 14 residues. Germline CDR1 LNHNV, CDR2 YYDKDF (reference sequence). CDR3 nucleotides: TGTGCCACCAGCAGAGGGGTGTCCACAGATACGCAGTATTTT. Translated, it gives CATSRGVSTDTQYF. Together with reference TRBV15 and TRBJ2-3, the CDR3 gives the full variable domain: DAMVIQNPRYQVTQFGKPVTLSCSQTLNHNVMYWYQQKSSQAPKLLFHYYDKDFNNEADTPDNFQSRRPNTSFCFLDIRSPGLGDTAMYLCATSRGVSTDTQYFGPGTRLTVL.

V gene TRBV9 combines with J gene TRBJ1-2; 9 bases fit TRBD1. The germline V gene encodes CDR1 SGDLS and CDR2 YYNGEE. V lost 4 bases, J lost 2 bases, and 6 bases stayed unmatched. The CDR3 is 15 amino acids. The CDR3 spells CASSNTGGRNYGYTF. In DNA, the CDR3 is TGTGCCAGCAGCAACACAGGGGGCCGGAACTATGGCTACACCTTC.

The genes are TRBV7-9 and TRBJ2-7; tentatively, D is TRBD1 (5 bases). Trimming took off 4 bases at V and 5 bases at J, with 15 bases between the two ends. CDR3 length: 14 residues. Germline V CDR1 and CDR2: SEHNR, FQNEAQ (reference sequence). CDR3 loop: CASSSRQPGDEQYF. The DNA for the CDR3 is TGTGCCAGCAGCTCAAGACAGCCCGGCGACGAGCAGTACTTC.

The CDR3 region has the DNA TGTGCCAGCAGTCGGATGGGGGTGAGCAATCAGCCCCAGCATTTT. Amino acids: CASSRMGVSNQPQHF. The chain carries TRBV5-4 and TRBJ1-5, with D maybe TRBD1 (5 bases). Trimming shortened V by 5 bases and J by 1 base, and 13 bases separated the two germline ends. The V gene's germline CDR1 is SGHNT and CDR2 YYREEE (reference sequence). The CDR3 covers 15 residues.

The chain has TRBV2 and TRBJ1-2; D is perhaps TRBD1 (6 bases). The germline V gene has CDR1 SNHLY and CDR2 FYNNEI. CDR3 length: 16 amino acids. Between the trimmed V and J ends, which lost 2 bases and 7 bases, there was a span of 20 bases. CDR3 coding DNA: TGTGCCAGCAGTGAAAGCCCGGGGGGCGGGGAATTTGGCTACACCTTC. It is translated as CASSESPGGGEFGYTF. Complete variable domain (other parts from reference TRBV2 and TRBJ1-2): EPEVTQTPSHQVTQMGQEVILRCVPISNHLYFYWYRQILGQKVEFLVSFYNNEISEKSEIFDDQFSVERPDGSNFTLKIRSTKLEDSAMYFCASSESPGGGEFGYTFGSGTRLTVV.

V is TRBV4-1 and J is TRBJ2-7, with D perhaps matching TRBD1 (6 bases). Trimming removed 0 bases from V and 3 bases from J, with 12 bases in between. Germline CDR1 and CDR2: MGHRA and YSYEKL. The CDR3 runs 15 residues. The CDR3 protein is CASSQDQGLFYEQYF. The CDR3 nucleotides are TGCGCCAGCAGCCAAGACCAGGGGCTGTTCTACGAGCAGTACTTC.

This chain links TRBV5-1 with TRBJ2-3, with D possibly being TRBD1 (6 bases). The germline V gene has CDR1 SGHRS and CDR2 YFSETQ. Trimming pared 1 base from V and 2 bases from J, leaving 14 bases between. The CDR3 covers 16 residues. The CDR3, as DNA: TGCGCCAGCAGCTTGAGTTACAGGGAACCCACAGATACGCAGTATTTT. Its translation: CASSLSYREPTDTQYF.

The J gene is TRBJ2-2, the V gene TRBV4-1; the match to TRBD1 covers 7 bases. V dropped 1 base and J dropped 1; count of bases not matched to a gene: 9. Germline CDR1 and CDR2: MGHRA and YSYEKL. This CDR3 comprises 18 residues. CDR3 amino acids: CASSQVRGGRLNTGELFF. In DNA form, the CDR3 reads TGCGCCAGCAGCCAAGTCCGAGGGGGCAGACTGAACACCGGGGAGCTGTTTTTT.

The chain uses TRBV7-6 and TRBJ2-3, with 11 bases matching TRBD2. V lost 11 bases to trimming and J lost 2 bases; unmatched junction nucleotides: 6. Germline V CDR1 and CDR2: SGHVS, FNYEAQ. The CDR3 spans 14 residues. The CDR3 DNA is TGTGCCGTCACTAGCGGGAGTTTCACAGATACGCAGTATTTT. Translating gives CAVTSGSFTDTQYF.

The sample holds one count of this clone. The V call is TRBV4-1, the J call TRBJ2-5; 11 nucleotides match TRBD2. The J call may be wrong; the DNA end is better matched by TRBJ2-7. Germline-derived CDR1 and CDR2 are MGHRA and YSYEKL. This CDR3 is 15 amino acids long. The CDR3 sequence: CASSMQLAGAHEQYF. CDR3 sequence (DNA): TGCGCCAGCAGCATGCAACTAGCGGGAGCTCACGAGCAGTACTTC.

This rearrangement joins TRBV29-1 to TRBJ2-7; 13 bases are shared with TRBD2. V lost 4 bases to trimming and J lost 9 bases; unmatched junction nucleotides: 15. This CDR3 spans 16 amino acids. Germline CDR1 SQVTM, CDR2 ANQGSEA. In nucleotides, the CDR3 is TGCAGCGTTGGAGGACTAGCGGGAGAAGCTTATTCGGGGCAGTACTTC. Amino acids: CSVGGLAGEAYSGQYF.

V is TRBV11-1 and J is TRBJ1-3; D is perhaps TRBD1 (5 bases). Trimming shortened V by 2 bases and J by 4 bases, and 9 bases separated the two germline ends. CDR3 length equals 14 residues. CDR1 SGHAT and CDR2 FQDESV come from the germline V gene (reference sequence). The CDR3 DNA reads as TGTGCCAGCAGCTTACAAGGGGCGGGAAACACCATATATTTT. Its protein is CASSLQGAGNTIYF.

Of note for this clone: Other nucleotide sequences in the sample specify the same CDR3. CDR3 amino acids: CASSLVGGSTDTQYF. The CDR3 DNA follows: TGCGCCAGCAGCTTGGTAGGGGGTTCCACAGATACGCAGTATTTT. The chain is built from TRBV5-1 and TRBJ2-3; tentative D call: TRBD1 (6 bases). The V end lost 0 bases, the J end lost 2 bases, and 10 bases lay between the germline ends. The CDR3 has 15 residues. Germline-derived CDR1 and CDR2 are SGHRS and YFSETQ. Combining the CDR3 with reference TRBV5-1 and TRBJ2-3 gives the whole variable domain KAGVTQTPRYLIKTRGQQVTLSCSPISGHRSVSWYQQTPGQGLQFLFEYFSETQRNKGNFPGRFSGRQFSNSRSEMNVSTLELGDSALYLCASSLVGGSTDTQYFGPGTRLTVL.

The chain couples TRBV6-6 to TRBJ2-6; TRBD1 matches 11 bases. Germline lookup yields CDR1 MNHNY and CDR2 SVGAGI (reference sequence). The CDR3 consists of 16 residues. The V and J ends lost 6 bases and 8 bases, in that order; junction bases with no gene match: 9. CDR3: CASSPTGTGGTNVLTF. DNA of the CDR3: TGTGCCAGCAGCCCGACCGGGACAGGGGGTACCAACGTCCTGACTTTC.

V is TRBV7-6 and J is TRBJ2-7; maybe TRBD1 (5 bases). The germline V and J ends were trimmed by 2 bases and 6 bases, with 17 bases remaining between them. CDR3 size: 15 residues. Germline V gene sequence: CDR1 SGHVS, CDR2 FNYEAQ. DNA for the CDR3: TGTGCCAGCAGCTTATGGGCAGGGCCTACCAGCGAGCAGTACTTC. Amino acids: CASSLWAGPTSEQYF.

In this sample, this clone turned up once. CDR3 region: CAIGQDLSPNYGYTF. The DNA for the CDR3 is TGTGCCATCGGTCAAGATCTGTCCCCTAACTATGGCTACACCTTC. The gene calls are TRBV10-3 and TRBJ1-2; D is ambiguous. Germline V gene lookup returns CDR1 ENHRY and CDR2 SYGVKD. There are 15 residues in the CDR3. The V and J ends lost 8 bases and 0 bases respectively, with 16 bases between them.